The present T cell receptor (beta chain) was sequenced within a study of T cell responses to AZD1222 COVID-19 vaccine. The study, taken as a whole, reports: Repertoire sampling occurred only after the peak T cell response.

Generated by immunoSEQ multiplex PCR, the TCRdb table keeps only in-frame clones and is missing some. This repertoire shows around 25,000 clones, about nine tenths found once; its top ten account for 34%. Germline V lookup: CDR1 MDHEN, CDR2 SYDVKM. This CDR3 contains 16 residues. V shed 9 bases, J shed 4 bases, and the junction held 10 bases outside the gene matches. This clone showed up just once. Its matching antigen is unknown. The chain joins TRBV28 to TRBJ2-7; 15 positions agree with TRBD2. Sequences were derived from peripheral blood, sampled 28 days after the second AZD1222 dose. This TCR was recovered from an adult who received the AZD1222 COVID-19 vaccine. The CDR3 loop is CASRGPGLAGGYEQYF. CDR3 in DNA: TGTGCCAGTCGTGGACCGGGACTAGCGGGAGGATACGAGCAGTACTTC. The full variable domain, its missing parts supplied by reference TRBV28 and TRBJ2-7, is DVKVTQSSRYLVKRTGEKVFLECVQDMDHENMFWYRQDPGLGLRLIYFSYDVKMKEKGDIPEGYSVSREKKERFSLILESASTNQTSMYLCASRGPGLAGGYEQYFGPGTRLTVT.